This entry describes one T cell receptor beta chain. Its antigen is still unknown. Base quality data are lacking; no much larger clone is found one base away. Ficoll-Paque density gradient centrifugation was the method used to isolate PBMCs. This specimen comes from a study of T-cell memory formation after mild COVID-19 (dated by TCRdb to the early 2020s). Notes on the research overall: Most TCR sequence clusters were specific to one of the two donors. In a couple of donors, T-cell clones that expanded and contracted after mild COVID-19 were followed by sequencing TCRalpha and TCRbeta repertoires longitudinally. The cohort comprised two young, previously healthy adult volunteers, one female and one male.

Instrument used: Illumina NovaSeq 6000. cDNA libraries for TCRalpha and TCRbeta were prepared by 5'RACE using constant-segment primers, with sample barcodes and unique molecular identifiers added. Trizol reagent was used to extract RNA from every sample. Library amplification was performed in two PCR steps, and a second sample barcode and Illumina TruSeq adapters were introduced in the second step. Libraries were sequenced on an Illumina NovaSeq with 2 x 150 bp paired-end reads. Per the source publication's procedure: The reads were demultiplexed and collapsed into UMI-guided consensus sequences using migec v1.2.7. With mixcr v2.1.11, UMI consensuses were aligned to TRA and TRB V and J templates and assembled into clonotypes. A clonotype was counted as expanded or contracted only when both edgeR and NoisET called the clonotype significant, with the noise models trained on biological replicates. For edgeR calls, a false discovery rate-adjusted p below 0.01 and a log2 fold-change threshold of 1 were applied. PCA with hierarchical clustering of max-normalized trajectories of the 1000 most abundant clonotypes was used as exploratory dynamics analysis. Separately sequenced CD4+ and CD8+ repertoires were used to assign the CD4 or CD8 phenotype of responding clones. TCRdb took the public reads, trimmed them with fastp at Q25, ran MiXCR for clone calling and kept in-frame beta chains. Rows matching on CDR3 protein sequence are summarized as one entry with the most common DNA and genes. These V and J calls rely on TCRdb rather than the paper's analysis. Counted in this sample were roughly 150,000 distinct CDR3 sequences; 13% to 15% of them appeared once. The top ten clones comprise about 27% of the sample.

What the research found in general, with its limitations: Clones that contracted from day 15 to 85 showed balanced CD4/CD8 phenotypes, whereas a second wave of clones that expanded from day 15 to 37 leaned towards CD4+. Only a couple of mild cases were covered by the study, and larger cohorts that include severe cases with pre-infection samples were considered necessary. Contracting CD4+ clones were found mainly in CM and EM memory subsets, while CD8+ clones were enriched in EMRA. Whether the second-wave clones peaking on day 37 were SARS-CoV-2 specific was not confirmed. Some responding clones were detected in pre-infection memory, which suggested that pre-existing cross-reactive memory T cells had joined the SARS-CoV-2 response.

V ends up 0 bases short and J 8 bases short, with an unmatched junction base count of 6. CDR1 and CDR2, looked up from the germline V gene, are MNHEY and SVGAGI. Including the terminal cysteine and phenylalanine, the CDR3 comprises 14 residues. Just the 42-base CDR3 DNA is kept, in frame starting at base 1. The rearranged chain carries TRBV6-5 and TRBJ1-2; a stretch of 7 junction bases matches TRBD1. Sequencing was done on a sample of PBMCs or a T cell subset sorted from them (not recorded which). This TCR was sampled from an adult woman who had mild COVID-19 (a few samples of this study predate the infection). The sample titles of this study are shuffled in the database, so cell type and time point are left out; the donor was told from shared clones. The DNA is TGTGCCAGCAGTTACTCGAGGGGGCCCGCGGGCTACACCTTC. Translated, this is CASSYSRGPAGYTF.